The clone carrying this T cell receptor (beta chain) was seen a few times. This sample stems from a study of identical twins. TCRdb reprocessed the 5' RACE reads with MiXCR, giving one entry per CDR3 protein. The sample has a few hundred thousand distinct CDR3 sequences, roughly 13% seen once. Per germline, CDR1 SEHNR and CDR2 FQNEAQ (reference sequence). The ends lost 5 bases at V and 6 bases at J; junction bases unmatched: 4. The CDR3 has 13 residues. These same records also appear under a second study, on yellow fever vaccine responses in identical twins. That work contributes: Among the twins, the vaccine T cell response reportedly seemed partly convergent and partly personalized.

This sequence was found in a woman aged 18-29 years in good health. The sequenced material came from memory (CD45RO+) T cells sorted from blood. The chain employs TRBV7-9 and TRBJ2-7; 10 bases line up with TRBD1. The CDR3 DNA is TGTGCCAGCAGCCAAGGGACAGGGGCCGAGCAGTACTTC. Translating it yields CASSQGTGAEQYF.